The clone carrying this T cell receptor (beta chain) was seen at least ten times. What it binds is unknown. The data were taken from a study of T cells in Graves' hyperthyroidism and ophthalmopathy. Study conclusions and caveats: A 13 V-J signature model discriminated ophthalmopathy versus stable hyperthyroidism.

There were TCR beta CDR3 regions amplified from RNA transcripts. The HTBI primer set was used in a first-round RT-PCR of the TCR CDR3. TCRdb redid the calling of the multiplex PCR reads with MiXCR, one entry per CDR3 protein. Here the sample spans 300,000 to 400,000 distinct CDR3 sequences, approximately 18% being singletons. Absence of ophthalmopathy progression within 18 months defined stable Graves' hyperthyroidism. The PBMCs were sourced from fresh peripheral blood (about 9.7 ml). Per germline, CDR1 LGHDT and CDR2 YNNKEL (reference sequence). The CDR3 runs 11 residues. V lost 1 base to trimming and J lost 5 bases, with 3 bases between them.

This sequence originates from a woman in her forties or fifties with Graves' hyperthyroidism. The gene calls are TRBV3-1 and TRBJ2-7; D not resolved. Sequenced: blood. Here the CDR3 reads CASSQVDEQYF. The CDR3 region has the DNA TGTGCCAGCAGCCAAGTCGACGAGCAGTACTTC.